This entry lists 22 T cell receptor beta chains sequenced from one sample in a study of blood T cell repertoires in COVID-19. Clones were read by immunoSEQ multiplex PCR, and TCRdb kept only the in-frame ones, dropping some. This sample has some 270,000 clones, with roughly 88% found just once. The sample consisted of peripheral blood. These receptors were collected from a woman in her 70s with acute or convalescent COVID-19.

The gene calls are TRBV29-1 and TRBJ1-1, with D perhaps TRBD1 (5 bases). This CDR3 is 12 amino acids long. The V end was cut by 1 base, the J end by 11 bases, with 14 bases between. Looked up from germline, CDR1 is SQVTM and CDR2 is ANQGSEA. CDR3 in amino acids: CSVEGGSRWAFF. The DNA for the CDR3 is TGCAGCGTTGAAGGGGGCTCACGATGGGCTTTCTTT. The full variable domain, in which reference TRBV29-1 and TRBJ1-1 provide the parts outside the CDR3, is SAVISQKPSRDICQRGTSLTIQCQVDSQVTMMFWYRQQPGQSLTLIATANQGSEATYESGFVIDKFPISRPNLTFSTLTVSNMSPEDSSIYLCSVEGGSRWAFFGQGTRLTVV.

The V gene is TRBV6-5, the J gene TRBJ1-6, with a possible D match to TRBD1 (5 bases). The germline V gene has CDR1 MNHEY and CDR2 SVGAGI. CDR3 length: 15 amino acids. V lost 5 bases and J 9 bases, leaving 17 bases between the germline ends. For the CDR3, the DNA is TGTGCCAGCAGTCCGGAAGGAGGGGCCGGTTCACCCCTCCACTTT. It codes for CASSPEGGAGSPLHF.

The rearrangement links TRBV2 to TRBJ2-2; maybe TRBD2 (8 bases). Trimming stripped 5 bases from V and 5 bases from J, with 15 bases between. The CDR3 runs 15 residues. Germline CDR1 and CDR2: SNHLY and FYNNEI. CDR3 loop: CASSREGAKTGELFF. CDR3 sequence (DNA): TGTGCCAGCAGTCGGGAGGGGGCAAAAACCGGGGAGCTGTTTTTT.

This clone was seen a handful of times. J is TRBJ2-7 and V is TRBV5-1; TRBD1 matches 9 bases. With 4 bases clipped from V and 3 bases from J, the junction kept 5 bases outside the gene matches. This CDR3 has 14 residues. CDR1 and CDR2 from the germline V gene are SGHRS and YFSETQ. The CDR3 coding sequence is TGCGCCAGCAGCCCGGACAGGGGAGGCTACGAGCAGTACTTC. This translates into CASSPDRGGYEQYF.

This chain links TRBV6-5 with TRBJ1-2, with 9 bases lining up with TRBD1. The length of the CDR3 is 14 residues. V trimming: 11 bases; J trimming: 4 bases; junction bases outside the gene matches: 11. Per germline, CDR1 MNHEY and CDR2 SVGAGI. The CDR3 sequence is CASGTGRMLYGYTF. The CDR3 coding sequence is TGTGCCTCCGGGACAGGGAGGATGCTCTATGGCTACACCTTC.

The chain uses TRBV5-1 and TRBJ1-4; D gene ambiguous. Trimming left V 1 base short and J 8 bases short, with 12 bases between. CDR3 size: 14 residues. Germline lookup yields CDR1 SGHRS and CDR2 YFSETQ. CDR3 sequence reads: CASSLSGLGEKLFF. Written as DNA, the CDR3 is TGCGCCAGCAGCTTGAGTGGGCTTGGGGAAAAACTGTTTTTT.

The J gene is TRBJ2-5, the V gene TRBV2; D is perhaps TRBD2 (5 bases). Germline V gene data show CDR1 as SNHLY and CDR2 as FYNNEI. V lost 4 bases and J lost 0, with 9 bases in between. CDR3 length: 14 amino acids. CDR3 sequence (DNA): TGTGCCAGCAGTGGTAGCGTGTACCAAGAGACCCAGTACTTC. The encoded protein is CASSGSVYQETQYF.

The chain employs TRBV9 and TRBJ1-3, with a possible D match to TRBD1 (5 bases). Trimming cost V 4 bases and J 0 bases, with 11 bases left between them. This CDR3 has 15 amino acids. CDR1 and CDR2 (germline): SGDLS, YYNGEE. CDR3 DNA: TGTGCCAGCAGCCCGACAGTTAGCTCTGGAAACACCATATATTTT. Translated, it gives CASSPTVSSGNTIYF.

This chain connects TRBV6-1 to TRBJ1-2; the D is unclear. This CDR3 is 13 amino acids long. Germline V gene lookup returns CDR1 MNHNS and CDR2 SASEGT. Trimming took 0 bases from V and 6 from J, leaving 8 bases between them. The DNA of the CDR3 is TGTGCCAGCAGTGAAGCGGGAGCCGATGGCTACACCTTC. This codes for CASSEAGADGYTF.

The chain combines TRBV6-5 with TRBJ1-6, with D tentatively TRBD1 (5 bases). Germline V gene sequence: CDR1 MNHEY, CDR2 SVGAGI. The CDR3 extends over 15 amino acids. The V and J ends lost 6 bases and 9 bases respectively, with 18 bases between them. CDR3 nucleotide sequence: TGTGCCAGCAGCCCCGCACAGGTTAAGTTTTCACCCCTCCACTTT. Translated: CASSPAQVKFSPLHF.

The V and J genes are TRBV18 and TRBJ1-1; D is unresolved. Germline V gene data show CDR1 as KGHSH and CDR2 as LQKENI. The germline V and J ends were trimmed by 3 bases and 0 bases, with 17 bases remaining between them. This CDR3 comprises 17 residues. In DNA, the CDR3 is TGTGCCAGCTCACCGTATATCGGGGAAGGGATGAACACTGAAGCTTTCTTT. Protein sequence: CASSPYIGEGMNTEAFF.

The chain has TRBV5-4 and TRBJ1-2, with D perhaps TRBD1 (5 bases). Per germline, CDR1 SGHNT and CDR2 YYREEE (reference sequence). With 3 bases removed from V and 2 bases from J, the gap between germline ends came to 11 bases. The CDR3 runs to 14 residues. CDR3 sequence: CASSYGGGNYGYTF. The DNA of the CDR3 is TGTGCCAGCAGCTACGGTGGGGGGAACTATGGCTACACCTTC.

The chain combines TRBV10-3 with TRBJ1-2; 9 positions agree with TRBD1. Germline trimming cut 7 bases from V and 4 bases from J; bases unmatched to any gene: 7. The CDR3 length is 14 residues. Per the germline V gene, CDR1 is ENHRY and CDR2 is SYGVKD. CDR3 amino acids: CAITGRTGAYGYTF. DNA for the CDR3: TGTGCCATCACAGGACGGACAGGGGCCTATGGCTACACCTTC.

The V call is TRBV5-1, the J call TRBJ1-1; D possibly corresponds to TRBD1 (6 bases). The CDR3 consists of 12 residues. Germline values: CDR1 SGHRS, CDR2 YFSETQ. V dropped 4 bases and J dropped 8 bases, with 12 bases sitting between them. The CDR3 loop reads CASSQGQKEAFF. The CDR3 nucleotides are TGCGCCAGCAGCCAAGGACAGAAAGAAGCTTTCTTT.

The chain combines TRBV5-8 with TRBJ1-2; D is ambiguous. Deletions cut 4 bases from V and 1 base from J, with 17 bases between. This CDR3 is 16 amino acids long. Germline V gene data show CDR1 as SGHTS and CDR2 as YDEGEE. For the CDR3, the DNA is TGTGCCAGCAGCGCCGAAGTTGGTTCGAGTAACTATGGCTACACCTTC. It translates to CASSAEVGSSNYGYTF. Variable domain in full (rest from reference TRBV5-8 and TRBJ1-2): EAGVTQSPTHLIKTRGQQATLRCSPISGHTSVYWYQQALGLGLQFLLWYDEGEERNRGNFPPRFSGRQFPNYSSELNVNALELEDSALYLCASSAEVGSSNYGYTFGSGTRLTVV.

The gene calls are TRBV19 and TRBJ1-1; 8 bases are shared with TRBD1. After removal of 4 bases from V and 5 bases from J, the junction contained 6 bases not matched to a gene. Germline values: CDR1 LNHDA, CDR2 SQIVND (reference sequence). This CDR3 is 14 amino acids long. CDR3 sequence reads: CASSRSGGRTEAFF. The CDR3 coding sequence is TGTGCCAGTAGTAGATCAGGGGGCAGGACTGAAGCTTTCTTT.

The chain combines TRBV3-1 (or the pseudogene TRBV3-2) with TRBJ2-2, with TRBD2 identical over 9 bases. The V segment lost 5 bases and the J segment 6 bases; nucleotides outside the gene matches: 4. This CDR3 is 14 amino acids long. Germline CDR1 and CDR2: LGHDT and YNNKEL (reference sequence). The CDR3 DNA reads as TGTGCCAGCAGCATTAGCGGGGGCCCCGGGGAGCTGTTTTTT. The encoded protein is CASSISGGPGELFF.

This clone was seen a handful of times. The V and J genes are TRBV3-1 (or the pseudogene TRBV3-2) and TRBJ2-1; D possibly corresponds to TRBD1 (5 bases). Trimming cost V 0 bases and J 7 bases, with 19 bases left between them. Germline V CDR1 and CDR2: LGHDT, YNNKEL (reference sequence). There are 17 residues in the CDR3. The CDR3 region is CASSQDRAGNLKNEQFF. CDR3 DNA: TGTGCCAGCAGCCAAGATCGCGCAGGGAATCTTAAAAATGAGCAGTTCTTC.

The chain uses TRBV12-3 or TRBV12-4 and TRBJ2-7, with 7 nucleotides matching TRBD2. J was trimmed by 6 bases and V by 6 bases; bases with no gene match: 2. CDR3 length: 11 residues. The CDR3 nucleotides read TGTGCCAGCAGCTGGGGGGGCGAGCAGTACTTC. Residues: CASSWGGEQYF.

The rearrangement joins TRBV6-5 to TRBJ1-3; D remains ambiguous. The germline V and J ends were trimmed by 5 bases and 0 bases, with 11 bases remaining between them. Germline V gene lookup returns CDR1 MNHEY and CDR2 SVGAGI. The CDR3 spans 15 residues. CDR3 nucleotide sequence: TGTGCCAGCAGTCTAAAGTCCGGCTCTGGAAACACCATATATTTT. Amino acid sequence: CASSLKSGSGNTIYF.

As concerns this clone: One end of the junction fails to match germline, which may point to a read error. The chain recombines TRBV12-3 or TRBV12-4 with TRBJ1-1; D is unresolved. The length of the CDR3 is 13 residues. In DNA, the CDR3 is TGTACCAGCAGTTTCGGTGTGAACACTGAAGCTTTCTTT. This sequence encodes CTSSFGVNTEAFF.

The chain combines TRBV5-1 with TRBJ1-3; tentatively, D is TRBD1 (5 bases). The ends were cut back, 4 bases at V and 0 bases at J, with 14 bases in the middle. CDR3 length: 16 residues. Germline V gene sequence: CDR1 SGHRS, CDR2 YFSETQ. The CDR3 is CASSRESGPSGNTIYF. The DNA for the CDR3 is TGCGCCAGCAGCCGGGAGTCGGGGCCCTCTGGAAACACCATATATTTT.